Each of the 18 T cell receptor beta chains below was sequenced from the same sample in a study of CD8 T cells in Susac syndrome. After extraction with the RNeasy kit, roughly 0.5 to 1 ug of the RNA was reverse transcribed using random hexamers. Each CDR3 protein is one row after TCRdb ran MiXCR on the immunoSEQ multiplex PCR reads. Found here are 150,000 to 200,000 distinct CDR3 sequences, over 90% of them singletons; the top ten hold 0.093%. Material for sequencing was CD4+ T cells from PBMCs. The receptors here all came from a human donor with multiple sclerosis.

The chain carries TRBV5-4 and TRBJ2-5; the D call may be TRBD1 or TRBD2 (5 bases each). Germline V gene data show CDR1 as SGHNT and CDR2 as YYREEE (reference sequence). The CDR3 loop spans 14 amino acids. V was pared by 0 bases and J by 9 bases, with 15 bases between. As DNA, the CDR3 is TGTGCCAGCAGCTTGGCCATGGGGGAGAGGTCCCAGTACTTC. This translates into CASSLAMGERSQYF.

The CDR3 bases are TGTGCCAGCAGCTTATGGCAGGGGAGGCTGGAGACCCAGTACTTC. Its translation is CASSLWQGRLETQYF. J is TRBJ2-5 and V is TRBV7-2; either TRBD1 or TRBD2 may supply D (6 bases each). This CDR3 has 15 residues. V was shortened by 2 bases and J by 5 bases, with 15 bases between the two germline ends. Germline values: CDR1 SGHTA, CDR2 FQGNSA.

The rearrangement joins TRBV7-2 to TRBJ2-5, with D possibly being TRBD1 (7 bases). The germline V gene encodes CDR1 SGHTA and CDR2 FQGNSA. CDR3 length equals 15 residues. V gave up 5 bases and J gave up 5 bases, with 18 bases separating them. The CDR3 protein is CASSARRGPEETQYF. For the CDR3, the DNA is TGTGCCAGCAGCGCCCGGAGGGGGCCGGAGGAGACCCAGTACTTC. Full variable domain (outside the CDR3, taken from reference TRBV7-2 and TRBJ2-5): GAGVSQSPSNKVTEKGKDVELRCDPISGHTALYWYRQSLGQGLEFLIYFQGNSAPDKSGLPSDRFSAERTGGSVSTLTIQRTQQEDSAVYLCASSARRGPEETQYFGPGTRLLVL.

The chain links TRBV25-1 to TRBJ2-3, with 8 bases identical to TRBD1. The V gene's germline CDR1 is MGHDK and CDR2 SYGVNS. The ends lost 4 bases at V and 6 bases at J; junction bases unmatched: 9. This CDR3 region has 15 residues. In DNA form, the CDR3 reads TGTGCCAGCAGTGGGACAGGGTTCCTCCCCGATACGCAGTATTTT. It translates to CASSGTGFLPDTQYF. Supplemented by reference TRBV25-1 and TRBJ2-3, the full variable domain reads EADIYQTPRYLVIGTGKKITLECSQTMGHDKMYWYQQDPGMELHLIHYSYGVNSTEKGDLSSESTVSRIRTEHFPLTLESARPSHTSQYLCASSGTGFLPDTQYFGPGTRLTVL.

The J gene is TRBJ2-1, the V gene TRBV9, with 7 bases matching TRBD2. Germline CDR1 is SGDLS and CDR2 is YYNGEE. The CDR3 consists of 14 residues. Germline trimming cut 8 bases from V and 0 bases from J; bases unmatched to any gene: 5. Written as DNA, the CDR3 is TGTGCCAGTAACCGGGACTACTCCTACAATGAGCAGTTCTTC. This sequence encodes CASNRDYSYNEQFF.

The J gene is TRBJ2-1, the V gene TRBV7-2, with D perhaps matching TRBD1 or TRBD2 (5 bases each). The germline gives CDR1 SGHTA, CDR2 FQGNSA. V was pared by 3 bases and J by 6 bases, with 9 bases between. This CDR3 has 13 residues. CDR3 loop: CASSFGGFNEQFF. The CDR3 DNA follows: TGTGCCAGCAGCTTTGGGGGTTTCAATGAGCAGTTCTTC.

The chain is built from TRBV24-1 and TRBJ1-2, with 7 bases matching TRBD1. The CDR3 runs to 15 residues. The V gene end was trimmed by 4 bases and the J gene end by 4 bases; junction bases not matched to a gene: 8. Germline V CDR1 and CDR2: KGHDR, SFDVKD. Written as DNA, the CDR3 is TGTGCCACCAGTGACTCAGGGGGATGGATCTATGGCTACACCTTC. Translating gives CATSDSGGWIYGYTF.

The CDR3 is CASSSLGSGNTIYF. CDR3 coding DNA: TGCGCCAGCAGCTCCCTAGGATCTGGAAACACCATATATTTT. This chain connects TRBV5-1 to TRBJ1-3; D not resolved. The CDR3 extends over 14 amino acids. Trimming pared 3 bases from V and 1 base from J, leaving 8 bases between. Germline V lookup: CDR1 SGHRS, CDR2 YFSETQ.

The V and J genes are TRBV20-1 and TRBJ2-1; TRBD1 might be the D (5 bases). This CDR3 has 13 amino acids. The germline V and J ends were trimmed by 5 bases and 7 bases, with 15 bases remaining between them. Per the germline V gene, CDR1 is DFQATT and CDR2 is SNEGSKA (reference sequence). The CDR3 region is CSAGRLGRNEQFF. The CDR3 bases are TGCAGTGCTGGACGATTGGGGCGGAATGAGCAGTTCTTC.

CDR3 protein: CASKNGQGGYTF. DNA for the CDR3: TGTGCCAGTAAGAACGGGCAGGGTGGCTACACCTTC. J is TRBJ1-2 and V is TRBV25-1; D may be TRBD1 (5 bases). The CDR3 has 12 residues. The germline V and J ends were trimmed by 9 bases and 7 bases, with 15 bases remaining between them. Germline V CDR1 and CDR2: MGHDK, SYGVNS.

The rearrangement joins TRBV14 to TRBJ2-4; D unresolved. The CDR3 loop spans 12 amino acids. Trimming left V 4 bases short and J 7 bases short, with 8 bases between. CDR1 SGHDN and CDR2 FVKESK come from the germline V gene. The CDR3 bases are TGTGCCAGCAGCCGTGGTAGGAACATTCAGTACTTC. Residues: CASSRGRNIQYF.

This clonotype was seen only once. This chain connects TRBV7-9 to TRBJ2-5; 8 bases agree with TRBD1. Germline assignment: CDR1 SEHNR and CDR2 FQNEAQ (reference sequence). The CDR3 extends over 14 amino acids. The ends lost 5 bases at V and 5 bases at J; junction bases unmatched: 7. As DNA, the CDR3 is TGTGCCAGCAGCCCCCTCGGACAGGGCGAGACCCAGTACTTC. It translates to CASSPLGQGETQYF.

V and J are TRBV7-3 and TRBJ2-1, with D tentatively TRBD2 (7 bases). Trimming left V 0 bases short and J 1 base short, with 16 bases between. The germline V gene has CDR1 SGHTA and CDR2 FQGTGA. The CDR3 is 18 amino acids. This CDR3 reads CASSLTGGPTTSYNEQFF. The DNA for the CDR3 is TGTGCCAGCAGCTTAACGGGGGGGCCAACGACTTCCTACAATGAGCAGTTCTTC. Combining the CDR3 with reference TRBV7-3 and TRBJ2-1 gives the whole variable domain GAGVSQTPSNKVTEKGKYVELRCDPISGHTALYWYRQSLGQGPEFLIYFQGTGAADDSGLPNDRFFAVRPEGSVSTLKIQRTERGDSAVYLCASSLTGGPTTSYNEQFFGPGTRLTVL.

The gene calls are TRBV20-1 and TRBJ1-5, with 9 bases aligning to TRBD1. V lost 5 bases to trimming and J lost 13 bases; unmatched junction nucleotides: 3. The CDR3 spans 10 residues. The V gene's germline CDR1 is DFQATT and CDR2 SNEGSKA (reference sequence). This chain's CDR3 is CSAGTGTQHF. The CDR3 DNA follows: TGCAGTGCTGGGACAGGGACACAGCATTTT.

The chain employs TRBV7-2 and TRBJ2-3; possibly TRBD1 or TRBD2 for D (5 bases each). This CDR3 spans 14 amino acids. V lost 3 bases and J 1 base, leaving 8 bases between the germline ends. Germline assignment: CDR1 SGHTA and CDR2 FQGNSA. This CDR3 is CASSFRDRTDTQYF. The CDR3 coding sequence is TGTGCCAGCAGCTTCCGGGACCGCACAGATACGCAGTATTTT. Combining the CDR3 with reference TRBV7-2 and TRBJ2-3 gives the whole variable domain GAGVSQSPSNKVTEKGKDVELRCDPISGHTALYWYRQSLGQGLEFLIYFQGNSAPDKSGLPSDRFSAERTGGSVSTLTIQRTQQEDSAVYLCASSFRDRTDTQYFGPGTRLTVL.

This chain uses TRBV24-1 with TRBJ2-3, with unresolved D. Germline V gives CDR1 KGHDR, CDR2 SFDVKD. This CDR3 is 12 amino acids long. Trimming left V 4 bases short and J 2 bases short, with 3 bases between. The CDR3 region has the DNA TGTGCCACCAGTGAGAACACAGATACGCAGTATTTT. Its protein is CATSENTDTQYF.

The CDR3 sequence is CATSGDSSLSYNEQFF. The CDR3 coding sequence is TGTGCCACCAGTGGGGACAGCTCCCTCTCCTACAATGAGCAGTTCTTC. The rearrangement links TRBV24-1 to TRBJ2-1, with 7 positions matching TRBD1. Per germline, CDR1 KGHDR and CDR2 SFDVKD. CDR3 length: 16 residues. With 5 bases clipped from V and 0 bases from J, the junction kept 6 bases outside the gene matches.

This chain links TRBV20-1 with TRBJ1-3; D not certain. The germline V and J ends were trimmed by 5 bases and 0 bases, with 8 bases remaining between them. Germline V CDR1 and CDR2: DFQATT, SNEGSKA (reference sequence). The CDR3 totals 13 residues. CDR3 loop: CSAGRVSGNTIYF. The CDR3 DNA reads TGCAGTGCTGGACGGGTCTCTGGAAACACCATATATTTT.